These 4 T cell receptor beta chains originate from one sample sequenced in a study of tumor and adjacent non-tumor tissue in lung cancer. Three rounds of nested PCR, following a modified ARM-PCR protocol, produced the TCRbeta library. One entry per CDR3 protein, called by TCRdb with MiXCR from the multiplex PCR reads. The top ten hold about 31% of the sample, which has some 100,000 distinct CDR3 sequences, 80% seen once. No cell sorting was done before RNA was extracted from the tissue. More than 3 cm separated this lung sample from the edge of the tumor. Sequencing was performed on distant non-tumor lung tissue. These TCRs come from a man aged 55 to 70 with small cell lung cancer.

This chain uses TRBV12-3 or TRBV12-4 with TRBJ2-1, with D perhaps matching TRBD2 (6 bases). V was trimmed by 1 base and J by 6 bases, leaving 22 bases between them. The CDR3 length is 18 residues. The CDR3 sequence: CASSLGPAGESGRNEQFF. In DNA form, the CDR3 reads TGTGCCAGCAGTTTAGGGCCAGCGGGTGAATCGGGTCGCAATGAGCAGTTCTTC.

This clonotype was observed a single time. Compared with germline, one end of the junction differs, possibly owing to a read error. The chain joins TRBV5-4 to TRBJ2-1, with TRBD1 matching 8 bases. This CDR3 has 14 residues. Per germline, CDR1 SGHNT and CDR2 YYREEE (reference sequence). CDR3 sequence: CAGSSKQGDDEQFF. The CDR3, as DNA: TGTGCCGGCAGCTCTAAACAGGGGGACGATGAGCAGTTCTTC.

Concerning this clonotype: An end of the junction differs from the germline gene, which may be a read error. The gene calls are TRBV6-1 and TRBJ2-1, with unresolved D. The germline CDR1 and CDR2 sequences are MNHNS and SASEGT. This CDR3 spans 16 amino acids. CDR3 loop: CASSELYGRTWDEQIF. The CDR3 DNA reads TGTGCCAGCAGTGAACTGTACGGGCGAACCTGGGATGAACAGATCTTC.

As for this clonotype: The conserved closing phenylalanine or tryptophan is absent in this CDR3, likely reflecting a read error. The gene calls are TRBV5-4 and TRBJ2-3, with 9 bases aligning to TRBD2. Germline lookup yields CDR1 SGHNT and CDR2 YYREEE (reference sequence). The CDR3 sequence is 14 residues long. Trimming removed 4 bases from V and 8 bases from J; junction bases left unmatched: 8. CDR3 in amino acids: CASSDQAGGVTQYL. The CDR3 coding sequence is TGTGCCAGCAGCGACCAAGCGGGAGGAGTTACGCAGTATCTT.